Presented here are 2 T cell receptor beta chains from one specimen sequenced in a study of cytomegalovirus exposure and HLA in healthy donors. Both 60 Vbeta primers and 13 Jbeta primers went into the PCR. This table comes from immunoSEQ multiplex PCR, and its TCRdb copy is limited to in-frame clones, with some not included. Of roughly 100,000 clones listed, more than 75% are singletons. The sample taken for sequencing was PBMCs. Receptors were obtained from a woman between 18 and 30 years old in good health and CMV-seropositive.

CDR3 coding DNA: TGTGCCAGCAGCGCCGGGGGGACACTGGCCGAGCAGTACTTC. It translates to CASSAGGTLAEQYF. The chain has TRBV9 and TRBJ2-7; possible D gene TRBD2, 7 bases. Trimming removed 3 bases from V and 6 bases from J, with 16 bases in between. CDR3 length equals 14 residues. Germline lookup yields CDR1 SGDLS and CDR2 YYNGEE.

The chain has TRBV30 and TRBJ2-7; D may be TRBD1 (5 bases). The CDR3 is 15 residues long. In germline, CDR1 is GTSNPN, CDR2 SVGIG (reference sequence). V gave up 0 bases and J gave up 2 bases, with 14 bases separating them. CDR3 loop: CAWSVLTGGPYEQYF. The CDR3 DNA reads TGTGCCTGGAGTGTACTAACAGGTGGACCCTACGAGCAGTACTTC.